This T cell receptor beta chain was identified in a study of blood T cell repertoires in COVID-19 (dated by TCRdb to the early 2020s). Regarding the study in general: The collaborator samples originated in the United States, Italy and Spain and spanned the acute and convalescent phases of COVID-19. Sample metadata almost always included a de-identified subject ID, COVID-19 status, age in years and sex. Samples were obtained from the ongoing ImmuneRACE study (first 160 participants) and from 1,200 or so subjects provided by 6 global collaborators. The repertoires were made available in a free public database intended to serve as a resource for research on the immune response to SARS-CoV-2. Deeply sampled blood TCRbeta repertoires from subjects exposed to, actively infected with, or recovered from COVID-19 were included in the dataset. Where available, HLA class I and class II types were taken from metadata supplied by the sample provider and were not determined by assay-based typing. The material from the prospective study consisted of cDNA or gDNA derived from T cells, B-cell-depleted T cells, or PBMCs.

The immunoSEQ Assay, a bias-controlled multiplex PCR, was used to amplify TCRbeta CDR3 regions from genomic DNA. The original methods were these. The number of nucleated cells in each sample was estimated by amplification of reference gene primers within the assay. Sequence reads were collapsed and filtered to measure the absolute abundance of every unique TCRbeta CDR3 rearrangement. Productive Simpson clonality was computed per sample as the square root of Simpson's diversity index over productive rearrangements. TCRdb retrieved this table from immuneACCESS and kept in-frame rearrangements only. Not all clones are present; in checked studies, unresolved V genes account for under half, and no reason is known for the remainder. V and J calls and clone size follow that table, whereas D and trimming were derived from the DNA. This sample gives approximately 98,000 clones in total; roughly 88% of them show up just once. Under 3% of the sample lies in the top ten.

The investigation overall reported the following: The quantity of clinical and demographic metadata differed by source and by participant and was supplied without curation.

Turning to this clone: The specificity of this receptor is unknown. No per-base quality is available; no much larger clone lies one base away.

V and J lose 3 bases and 3 bases, and a span of 12 bases separates them. The CDR3 starts with the cysteine, ends with the phenylalanine, and has 14 residues. The sequence is cut down to CDR3 DNA, 42 bases in frame from base 1. From a lookup of the germline V gene, CDR1 and CDR2 are SGHRS and YFSETQ. Whole blood was collected in K2EDTA tubes by collaborating institutions according to the institutions' own protocols. For TCRbeta analysis, collaborator samples were shipped as frozen whole blood, as isolated PBMCs, or as DNA extracted from either sample type. Material: peripheral blood. The rearrangement combines TRBV5-1 with TRBJ2-5; matching of 6 bases hints at TRBD1 as the D gene. The TCR was taken from a human donor in a cohort sampled during active COVID-19. The CDR3 protein sequence reads: CASSWGQLKETQYF. The sequenced DNA is TGCGCCAGCAGCTGGGGACAATTGAAAGAGACCCAGTACTTC.